Below are 30 T cell receptor beta chains sequenced from a single sample in a study of T cells in Graves' hyperthyroidism and ophthalmopathy. Researchers amplified the TCR beta CDR3 regions from RNA transcripts. TCR CDR3 underwent first-round RT-PCR with the HTBI primer set. In TCRdb, the multiplex PCR reads were re-called with MiXCR into one record per CDR3 protein. The sample lists approximately 600,000 distinct CDR3 sequences; around 15% were seen once. The sequencing input was blood. All receptors come from a woman between 25 and 40 years old with Graves' hyperthyroidism.

In its sample, this clonotype was seen a few times. The chain links TRBV6-5 to TRBJ2-7; TRBD2 matches 14 bases. J was trimmed by 3 bases and V by 0 bases; bases with no gene match: 4. Germline V gene lookup returns CDR1 MNHEY and CDR2 SVGAGI. This CDR3 region has 17 residues. CDR3 sequence reads: CASSYSAGTSGSYEQYF. DNA of the CDR3: TGTGCCAGCAGTTACTCCGCCGGGACTAGCGGGAGCTACGAGCAGTACTTC.

The V call is TRBV6-2 or TRBV6-3, the J call TRBJ1-1; 10 nucleotides agree with TRBD1. V lost 6 bases to trimming and J lost 8 bases; unmatched junction nucleotides: 18. This CDR3 is 17 amino acids long. The germline V gene has CDR1 MNHEY and CDR2 SVGEGT. CDR3 in DNA: TGTGCCAGCAGGGCCGGGACAGGGGCCGCGGGATTGGGCGAAGCTTTCTTT. This sequence encodes CASRAGTGAAGLGEAFF.

This clonotype was observed at least ten times. The chain combines TRBV28 with TRBJ2-1; 8 bases are a match to TRBD1. Trimming at V came to 5 bases and at J to 5 bases, leaving 8 bases not matched to a gene. The length of the CDR3 is 15 residues. Germline-derived CDR1 and CDR2 are MDHEN and SYDVKM. This chain's CDR3 is CASSLQGAPHNEQFF. Written as DNA, the CDR3 is TGTGCCAGCAGTCTCCAGGGGGCGCCGCACAATGAGCAGTTCTTC. Based on the CDR3 plus reference TRBV28 and TRBJ2-1, the full variable domain is DVKVTQSSRYLVKRTGEKVFLECVQDMDHENMFWYRQDPGLGLRLIYFSYDVKMKEKGDIPEGYSVSREKKERFSLILESASTNQTSMYLCASSLQGAPHNEQFFGPGTRLTVL.

This clonotype showed up just once. V usage is TRBV6-5 and J usage is TRBJ2-7, with 9 bases that match TRBD2. V was clipped by 2 bases and J by 2 bases; unmatched bases: 13. CDR3 length: 18 residues. Germline V gene lookup returns CDR1 MNHEY and CDR2 SVGAGI. CDR3 residues: CASSYKVVSGRPTYEQYF. The DNA of the CDR3 is TGTGCCAGCAGTTACAAAGTCGTGAGCGGGAGGCCTACCTACGAGCAGTACTTC.

This clonotype was detected many times. The chain has TRBV5-1 and TRBJ2-7, with 8 nucleotides matching TRBD1. The germline gives CDR1 SGHRS, CDR2 YFSETQ. J lost 0 bases, V lost 0 bases, and 5 bases had no gene match. The CDR3 consists of 16 residues. CDR3 coding DNA: TGCGCCAGCAGCTTGGCCGGGACAGGTCTCTCCTACGAGCAGTACTTC. This gives the protein CASSLAGTGLSYEQYF.

The chain carries TRBV4-1 and TRBJ2-7; D is tentatively TRBD1 or TRBD2 (5 bases each). V lost 4 bases, J lost 0 bases, and 13 bases lay in between. The germline V gene encodes CDR1 MGHRA and CDR2 YSYEKL. The CDR3 is 15 amino acids. The CDR3 region has the DNA TGCGCCAGCAGCCCAGGGACGTCCCTCTCCTACGAGCAGTACTTC. It is translated as CASSPGTSLSYEQYF.

This clonotype showed up just a few times. This chain uses TRBV10-2 with TRBJ2-5, with TRBD2 matching over 7 bases. The CDR3 contains 15 residues. V was clipped by 7 bases and J by 4 bases; unmatched bases: 12. Germline V CDR1 and CDR2: WSHSY, SAAADI. CDR3 residues: CASTANWGEGETQYF. The CDR3 nucleotides are TGCGCCAGCACTGCCAACTGGGGGGAGGGAGAGACCCAGTACTTC.

CDR3 sequence (DNA): TGTGCCAGCAGCCAAGATGTAGTTTACGAGCAGTACTTC. This translates into CASSQDVVYEQYF. This chain links TRBV14 with TRBJ2-7; D is unclear. V was pared by 0 bases and J by 4 bases, with 7 bases between. The CDR3 has 13 amino acids. CDR1 SGHDN and CDR2 FVKESK come from the germline V gene.

This clonotype was recorded a few times. V and J are TRBV24-1 and TRBJ2-3; 7 nucleotides align to TRBD2. This CDR3 has 14 residues. V lost 4 bases, J lost 6 bases, and 6 bases stayed unmatched. Germline V gene sequence: CDR1 KGHDR, CDR2 SFDVKD. The CDR3 loop is CATSDGLVEDTQYF. CDR3 sequence (DNA): TGTGCCACCAGTGACGGACTAGTTGAGGATACGCAGTATTTT.

This clonotype was seen more than once but under ten times. The V gene is TRBV4-1, the J gene TRBJ2-4; tentatively, D is TRBD2 (5 bases). Germline-derived CDR1 and CDR2 are MGHRA and YSYEKL. This CDR3 has 15 residues. Trimming took off 1 base at V and 7 bases at J, with 14 bases between the two ends. The CDR3 DNA reads as TGCGCCAGCAGCCAAGGGTGGTTTACGGGGAACATTCAGTACTTC. This encodes CASSQGWFTGNIQYF.

This clonotype came up many times. The chain joins TRBV12-3 or TRBV12-4 to TRBJ2-3; the D call may be TRBD1 or TRBD2 (5 bases each). The CDR3 is 13 residues long. Trimming shortened V by 6 bases and J by 6 bases, and 13 bases separated the two germline ends. CDR3 region: CASSFRGRDTQYF. The CDR3 coding sequence is TGTGCCAGCAGCTTCCGGGGCAGGGATACGCAGTATTTT.

This clonotype was found once. The rearrangement links TRBV19 to TRBJ2-6; possible D gene TRBD2, 5 bases. CDR3 length equals 17 residues. CDR1 and CDR2 from the germline V gene are LNHDA and SQIVND (reference sequence). Between the trimmed V and J ends, which lost 7 bases and 3 bases, there was a span of 19 bases. CDR3 region: CASTTPRAEGGANVLTF. The CDR3 DNA follows: TGTGCCAGTACGACCCCCCGAGCCGAGGGTGGGGCCAACGTCCTGACTTTC.

The table lists this clonotype with many counts. The chain has TRBV12-3 or TRBV12-4 and TRBJ2-1, with 13 positions matching TRBD2. The V and J ends lost 6 bases and 8 bases, in that order; junction bases with no gene match: 10. The CDR3 contains 16 residues. The CDR3 reads CASSQATSGRAHEQFF. CDR3 bases: TGTGCCAGCAGCCAAGCCACTAGCGGGAGGGCCCATGAGCAGTTCTTC.

On this clonotype: Just one base apart from a much larger clone, this may be a read error. This chain links TRBV20-1 with TRBJ1-6, with 8 bases identical to TRBD1. The germline V gene has CDR1 DFQATT and CDR2 SNEGSKA (reference sequence). The CDR3 loop spans 14 amino acids. The CDR3 DNA follows: TGCGGTGCTAGACCCGGGACAGGTGTTACTCCCCTCCACTTT. It encodes CGARPGTGVTPLHF.

This clonotype was counted between two and nine times. A read error may explain this, as a much larger clone is one base away. The chain uses TRBV6-1 and TRBJ2-5; D perhaps matches TRBD2 (6 bases). CDR1 and CDR2 (germline): MNHNS, SASEGT. The length of the CDR3 is 16 residues. V lost 5 bases and J lost 5, with 21 bases in between. In DNA form, the CDR3 reads TGTGCCAGCAGTCTGTCTTGGCCACCCCGGGGGGAGACCCAGTACTTC. Amino acid sequence: CASSLSWPPRGETQYF.

Only a few counts were recorded for this clonotype. The chain is built from TRBV6-5 and TRBJ2-5; 8 bases map to TRBD2. From germline, CDR1 is MNHEY and CDR2 SVGAGI. The junction had 14 bases not matched to a gene; V was cut back by 0 bases and J by 5 bases. The CDR3 runs 18 residues. The CDR3 DNA sequence: TGTGCCAGCAGTTACTCGCGTGGGGGGACTAGACGCGGTGAGACCCAGTACTTC. Its protein is CASSYSRGGTRRGETQYF.

This clonotype was seen repeatedly, ten times or more. The chain uses TRBV14 and TRBJ2-1; TRBD2 is a possible D gene (7 bases). Germline lookup yields CDR1 SGHDN and CDR2 FVKESK. V was trimmed by 4 bases and J by 5 bases, leaving 12 bases between them. This CDR3 spans 14 amino acids. DNA of the CDR3: TGTGCCAGCAGCCGGGGAGGGGGTAACAATGAGCAGTTCTTC. Amino acids: CASSRGGGNNEQFF.

This clonotype was recorded many times. V and J are TRBV3-1 and TRBJ2-7, with 7 nucleotides matching TRBD1. Trimming removed 1 base from V and 2 bases from J; junction bases left unmatched: 8. The CDR3 is 16 residues long. Germline values: CDR1 LGHDT, CDR2 YNNKEL (reference sequence). In nucleotides, the CDR3 is TGTGCCAGCAGCCAAGGTCCGGCGACAGGGACCTACGAGCAGTACTTC. Translating it yields CASSQGPATGTYEQYF.

This clonotype was seen more than once but under ten times. Here the CDR3 reads CAISEFQKDQPQHF. CDR3 coding DNA: TGTGCCATCAGTGAGTTCCAGAAAGATCAGCCCCAGCATTTT. The chain joins TRBV10-3 to TRBJ1-5, with no clear D. Germline CDR1 is ENHRY and CDR2 is SYGVKD. V lost 1 base and J lost 5, with 9 bases in between. This CDR3 has 14 residues.

This clonotype was seen many times. The chain has TRBV2 and TRBJ2-7, with 9 bases aligning to TRBD2. Germline V CDR1 and CDR2: SNHLY, FYNNEI. The CDR3 covers 17 residues. The trim removed 8 bases at V and 4 bases at J, leaving 18 bases unmatched. The CDR3 bases are TGTGCCAGCGAGGGCAGGGGATTAACTAGCGGGCAGTACGAGCAGTACTTC. This sequence encodes CASEGRGLTSGQYEQYF.

The chain combines TRBV20-1 with TRBJ1-5; D is undetermined. Germline CDR1 DFQATT, CDR2 SNEGSKA (reference sequence). Trimming pared 0 bases from V and 0 bases from J, leaving 12 bases between. This CDR3 has 16 amino acids. CDR3 sequence: CSARDRSRDSNQPQHF. The CDR3 coding sequence is TGCAGTGCTAGAGATAGATCACGGGATAGCAATCAGCCCCAGCATTTT.

V is TRBV12-3 or TRBV12-4 and J is TRBJ1-1; TRBD1 aligns across 7 bases. Trimming at V came to 6 bases and at J to 0 bases, leaving 7 bases not matched to a gene. The CDR3 consists of 15 residues. CDR3: CASSVTRGLNTEAFF. In DNA, the CDR3 is TGTGCCAGCAGCGTCACAAGGGGGCTGAACACTGAAGCTTTCTTT.

The table lists this clonotype with many counts. The chain carries TRBV2 and TRBJ2-1; TRBD1 might be the D (5 bases). Germline CDR1 reads SNHLY; CDR2 reads FYNNEI. V was trimmed by 8 bases and J by 8 bases, leaving 10 bases between them. The CDR3 is made up of 11 amino acids. The CDR3 protein is CASLVGDEQFF. The CDR3 DNA follows: TGTGCCAGCCTCGTAGGGGATGAGCAGTTCTTC.

This clonotype was picked up many times. The rearrangement joins TRBV7-2 to TRBJ2-7, with D possibly TRBD2 on 6 matching bases. The CDR3 totals 15 residues. V was clipped by 2 bases and J by 2 bases, with 13 bases between them. Germline assignment: CDR1 SGHTA and CDR2 FQGNSA. CDR3 residues: CASSLRDFSAYEQYF. The CDR3 DNA is TGTGCCAGCAGCTTACGGGACTTTTCAGCCTACGAGCAGTACTTC.

This clonotype has a handful of counts. The V call is TRBV14, the J call TRBJ2-7; 8 bases are shared with TRBD1. The V and J ends lost 1 base and 3 bases, in that order; junction bases with no gene match: 5. Germline V gene data show CDR1 as SGHDN and CDR2 as FVKESK. This CDR3 comprises 15 residues. This CDR3 reads CASSQAGQGYYEQYF. The CDR3 DNA follows: TGTGCCAGCAGCCAAGCCGGACAGGGCTACTACGAGCAGTACTTC.

This clonotype was recorded at least ten times. V usage is TRBV28 and J usage is TRBJ2-1; D is unclear. The CDR3 loop spans 12 amino acids. The V and J ends lost 2 bases and 7 bases respectively, with 6 bases between them. Germline-derived CDR1 and CDR2 are MDHEN and SYDVKM. CDR3 DNA: TGTGCCAGCAGTTTACGGAAAAATGAGCAGTTCTTC. The encoded protein is CASSLRKNEQFF.

This clonotype was seen once. This sequence may be a read error, since a much larger clone differs from it by one base. The chain joins TRBV29-1 to TRBJ2-7; 12 positions agree with TRBD2. The closer fit of TRBJ2-1 to the DNA end suggests the J call may be wrong. The CDR3 consists of 14 residues. Germline CDR1 reads SQVTM; CDR2 reads ANQGSEA. In DNA, the CDR3 is TGCAGCGTTGACGGGACTAGCGGGTCCTACGAGCAGTTCTTC. As protein: CSVDGTSGSYEQFF.

The gene calls are TRBV20-1 and TRBJ2-7; D assignment may be TRBD1 or TRBD2 (6 bases each). CDR1 is DFQATT, CDR2 SNEGSKA, per germline (reference sequence). The CDR3 sequence is 14 residues long. The V and J ends lost 4 bases and 4 bases respectively, with 17 bases between them. CDR3 nucleotides: TGCAGTGCTAAAACCGGAGGGGGGTTTTACGAGCAGTACTTC. This encodes CSAKTGGGFYEQYF.

This clonotype was recorded many times. The chain links TRBV27 to TRBJ2-5, with a tentative D call TRBD1 (6 bases). The germline V and J ends were trimmed by 3 bases and 2 bases, with 10 bases remaining between them. CDR1 MNHEY and CDR2 SMNVEV come from the germline V gene (reference sequence). This CDR3 comprises 14 residues. CDR3 sequence reads: CASSFVGQQETQYF. DNA for the CDR3: TGTGCCAGCAGTTTCGTCGGACAGCAAGAGACCCAGTACTTC.

In its sample, this clonotype was seen many times. The genes are TRBV7-9 and TRBJ1-4, with 10 bases identical to TRBD1. This CDR3 is 16 amino acids long. The V gene's germline CDR1 is SEHNR and CDR2 FQNEAQ (reference sequence). V lost 5 bases and J lost 4; bases outside the gene matches: 7. CDR3 bases: TGTGCCAGCAGCCCCGGTGGGACAGGGGATAATGAAAAACTGTTTTTT. It translates to CASSPGGTGDNEKLFF.